This paragraph covers one T cell receptor (beta chain) sequence. The antigen remains undetermined. This entry belongs to a study of monozygotic twins with inflammatory bowel disease. Findings and caveats of the study: In the analysis, different T cell subtypes could not be told apart. IBD patients had lower TCRbeta diversity (inverse Simpson) than healthy co-twins. Repertoire similarity was not found to differ between concordant and discordant twins, possibly from limited power. Lower sharing of clonotypes with other individuals was seen in IBD patients than in healthy twins. This was most marked in patients showing signs of disease activity.

TCRdb re-called the 5' RACE reads and shows each CDR3 protein once, DNA omitted. The sample table sets out roughly 330,000 distinct CDR3 sequences. The CDR3 runs to 14 residues. The sequencing input was blood. The gene calls are TRBV12-3 or TRBV12-4 and TRBJ2-1; lacking DNA, the TRBD1 call made by TCRdb goes unchecked. This TCR came from a human donor with ulcerative colitis or Crohn's disease, or a healthy co-twin of an affected twin (not recorded which). The CDR3 loop reads CASSPSGGPNEQFF.